This passage covers 10 T cell receptor beta chains from one sample sequenced in a study of CD8+ T cells in alopecia areata. Treatment defined: oral pan-JAK inhibitor, 5-10 mg twice daily. cDNA prepared by RNA extraction and subsequent reverse transcription served as the template for sequencing. The protocol was immunoSEQ multiplex PCR, while the TCRdb copy is restricted to in-frame clones and leaves out a portion. This sample has 95,000 to 100,000 clones, with 60% to 65% found just once. This specimen consisted of CD8+ T cells sorted from blood, obtained at week 4, from a patient treated with tofacitinib. These receptors all stem from a human donor with alopecia areata.

This chain joins TRBV14 and TRBJ2-2, with D possibly being TRBD1 or TRBD2 (5 bases each). V was shortened by 3 bases and J by 1 base, with 12 bases between the two germline ends. The CDR3 covers 16 residues. Germline values: CDR1 SGHDN, CDR2 FVKESK. The CDR3 DNA reads as TGTGCCAGCAGCCATCCCGGGACGGGGAACACCGGGGAGCTGTTTTTT. Protein sequence: CASSHPGTGNTGELFF.

V gene TRBV21-1 combines with J gene TRBJ1-5. TRBV21-1 is flagged as a pseudogene. This CDR3 is 14 amino acids long. Here the CDR3 reads CASSTNGVVQPQHF. Written as DNA, the CDR3 is TGTGCCAGCAGCACAAATGGGGTGGTGCAGCCCCAGCATTTT.

The gene calls are TRBV13 and TRBJ2-1, with D possibly being TRBD1 (5 bases). This CDR3 is built from 14 residues. V lost 4 bases, J lost 9 bases, and 16 bases lay in between. CDR1 is PRHDT and CDR2 is FYEKMQ in the germline V gene (reference sequence). CDR3 region: CASSSQGPQGEQFF. The CDR3 bases are TGTGCCAGCAGCTCGCAAGGACCGCAGGGTGAGCAGTTCTTC. The entire variable domain, with the rest obtained from reference TRBV13 and TRBJ2-1, is as follows: AAGVIQSPRHLIKEKRETATLKCYPIPRHDTVYWYQQGPGQDPQFLISFYEKMQSDKGSIPDRFSAQQFSDYHSELNMSSLELGDSALYFCASSSQGPQGEQFFGPGTRLTVL.

The J gene is TRBJ2-3, the V gene TRBV4-1; TRBD2 matches 10 bases. Losses at the gene ends were 4 bases for V and 6 bases for J; bases not matched to a gene: 4. The V gene's germline CDR1 is MGHRA and CDR2 YSYEKL. The length of the CDR3 is 14 residues. The CDR3, as DNA: TGCGCCAGCAGCCTAGCGGGGGGCAGGGATACGCAGTATTTT. Encoded protein: CASSLAGGRDTQYF.

This clone was recorded a few times. The chain links TRBV29-1 to TRBJ2-1, with TRBD1 matching 8 bases. Trimming cost V 6 bases and J 5 bases; bases outside gene matches: 9. The CDR3 has 14 residues. Germline V CDR1 and CDR2: SQVTM, ANQGSEA. CDR3 DNA: TGCAGCGTCATTACCGGGACAGGACACAATGAGCAGTTCTTC. It encodes CSVITGTGHNEQFF.

The chain joins TRBV5-1 to TRBJ1-1, with D maybe TRBD1 (5 bases). The germline V and J ends were trimmed by 0 bases and 2 bases, with 8 bases remaining between them. This CDR3 is 14 amino acids long. Germline CDR1 reads SGHRS; CDR2 reads YFSETQ. CDR3 in amino acids: CASSLAGGNTEAFF. The CDR3 DNA is TGCGCCAGCAGCTTGGCCGGGGGTAACACTGAAGCTTTCTTT.

This clone was found a few times. The chain is built from TRBV29-1 and TRBJ2-1, with TRBD1 identical over 7 bases. This CDR3 has 13 residues. V was clipped by 7 bases and J by 4 bases; unmatched bases: 7. Germline V gives CDR1 SQVTM, CDR2 ANQGSEA. CDR3 protein: CSGRSGQYNEQFF. CDR3 bases: TGCAGCGGCCGCTCGGGACAGTACAATGAGCAGTTCTTC.

This chain joins TRBV7-9 and TRBJ2-1, with D tentatively TRBD2 (6 bases). Trimming pared 5 bases from V and 8 bases from J, leaving 19 bases between. CDR3 length: 15 residues. The germline V gene has CDR1 SEHNR and CDR2 FQNEAQ (reference sequence). This CDR3 is CASSRLDELGDEQFF. CDR3 nucleotide sequence: TGTGCCAGCAGCCGACTAGACGAGCTGGGGGATGAGCAGTTCTTC.

The chain carries TRBV4-1 and TRBJ1-1, with a tentative D call TRBD1 (6 bases). Germline lookup yields CDR1 MGHRA and CDR2 YSYEKL. The CDR3 is 14 residues long. Between the trimmed V and J ends, which lost 2 bases and 1 base, there was a span of 8 bases. The CDR3 region is CASSQRGGNTEAFF. The CDR3 region has the DNA TGCGCCAGCAGCCAAAGAGGGGGGAACACTGAAGCTTTCTTT.

V and J are TRBV30 and TRBJ1-2; the match to TRBD1 covers 9 bases. The V segment lost 2 bases and the J segment 7 bases; nucleotides outside the gene matches: 5. CDR1 GTSNPN and CDR2 SVGIG come from the germline V gene (reference sequence). The CDR3 spans 13 residues. In DNA, the CDR3 is TGTGCCTGGAGTCCGGGACAGGGAATTGGCTACACCTTC. Encoded protein: CAWSPGQGIGYTF. The variable domain in full, completed from reference TRBV30 and TRBJ1-2, reads SQTIHQWPATLVQPVGSPLSLECTVEGTSNPNLYWYRQAAGRGLQLLFYSVGIGQISSEVPQNLSASRPQDRQFILSSKKLLLSDSGFYLCAWSPGQGIGYTFGSGTRLTVV.